This T cell receptor (beta chain) was sequenced during a study of T cell responses to AZD1222 COVID-19 vaccine. The method was immunoSEQ multiplex PCR; TCRdb's version includes in-frame clones alone and lacks a portion of them. The sample yields 120,000 to 150,000 clones, about 93% seen once. Germline V gene lookup returns CDR1 SGHRS and CDR2 YFSETQ. Between the trimmed V and J ends, which lost 4 bases and 6 bases, there was a span of 16 bases. The CDR3 loop spans 14 amino acids. The source was peripheral blood, collected on day 0 of AZD1222 vaccination. The sequence derives from an adult in good health. The rearrangement uses TRBV5-1 and TRBJ1-2, with TRBD1 as a possible D gene (5 bases). The DNA of the CDR3 is TGCGCCAGCAGCATTAGGACACCGACGCATGGCTACACCTTC. It yields the protein CASSIRTPTHGYTF.